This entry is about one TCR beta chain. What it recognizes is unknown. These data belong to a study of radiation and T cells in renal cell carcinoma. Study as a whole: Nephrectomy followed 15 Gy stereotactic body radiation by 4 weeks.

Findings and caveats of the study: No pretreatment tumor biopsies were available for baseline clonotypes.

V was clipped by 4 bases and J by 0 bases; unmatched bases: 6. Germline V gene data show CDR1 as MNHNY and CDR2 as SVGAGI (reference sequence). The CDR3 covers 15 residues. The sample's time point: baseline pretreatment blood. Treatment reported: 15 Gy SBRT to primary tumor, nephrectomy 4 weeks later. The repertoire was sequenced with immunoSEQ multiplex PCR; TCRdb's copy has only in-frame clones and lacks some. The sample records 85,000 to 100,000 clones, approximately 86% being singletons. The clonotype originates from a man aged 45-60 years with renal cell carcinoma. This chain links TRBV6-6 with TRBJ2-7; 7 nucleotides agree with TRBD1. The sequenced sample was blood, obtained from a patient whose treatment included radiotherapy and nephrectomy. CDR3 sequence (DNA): TGTGCCAGCAGTTCACAGGGGCCTAGCTCCTACGAGCAGTACTTC. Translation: CASSSQGPSSYEQYF.